Shown below are 11 T cell receptor beta chains from a single sample sequenced in a study of technical replicates of blood from a handful of donors. Data came from immunoSEQ multiplex PCR; TCRdb stores just in-frame clones and leaves some out. The sample consists of more than 45,000 clones, around 91% of them appearing once. The sequenced sample was PBMCs. The origin of the receptors is a human donor in good health. Some clones in this sample may be carry-over from other donors' samples.

The chain joins TRBV6-4 to TRBJ2-7; 9 bases line up with TRBD2. The CDR3 length is 16 residues. V gave up 4 bases and J gave up 4 bases; unmatched junction bases: 11. The germline CDR1 and CDR2 sequences are MRHNA and SNTAGT. CDR3 sequence (DNA): TGTGCCAGCAGTGGCCCACCTAGCGGGGTTAAATACGAGCAGTACTTC. Protein product: CASSGPPSGVKYEQYF.

In nucleotides, the CDR3 is TGTGCCAGCAGCTTGGAGTTCTTTTCCGGGGGGCATGGCTACACCTTC. Translation: CASSLEFFSGGHGYTF. The V and J genes are TRBV5-6 and TRBJ1-2, with D tentatively TRBD1 (6 bases). This CDR3 is 16 amino acids long. Germline assignment: CDR1 SGHDT and CDR2 YYEEEE. Trimming removed 0 bases at V and 6 bases at J, with 18 bases between.

This chain joins TRBV5-1 and TRBJ1-5; 7 positions match TRBD1. Germline values: CDR1 SGHRS, CDR2 YFSETQ. V was pared by 4 bases and J by 0 bases, with 7 bases of the junction left unmatched. The CDR3 length is 16 residues. Here the CDR3 reads CASSDGTAYSNQPQHF. CDR3 in DNA: TGCGCCAGCAGCGACGGGACAGCTTATAGCAATCAGCCCCAGCATTTT.

The chain carries TRBV19 and TRBJ2-7; 9 nucleotides agree with TRBD2. The V gene end was trimmed by 4 bases and the J gene end by 3 bases; junction bases not matched to a gene: 10. Germline values: CDR1 LNHDA, CDR2 SQIVND (reference sequence). The CDR3 sequence is 16 residues long. CDR3 residues: CASSTSLAGGVYEQYF. CDR3 DNA sequence: TGTGCCAGTAGTACCTCATTGGCGGGGGGGGTCTACGAGCAGTACTTC.

The chain has TRBV11-2 and TRBJ2-7; TRBD2 matches 10 bases. This CDR3 is built from 16 residues. Losses at the gene ends were 5 bases for V and 6 bases for J; bases not matched to a gene: 13. The germline V gene has CDR1 SGHAT and CDR2 FQNNGV. CDR3 nucleotides: TGTGCCAGCAGCCCCGAGGCTAGCGGGAGCCTCGGCGAGCAGTACTTC. Translation gives CASSPEASGSLGEQYF.

The V gene is TRBV9, the J gene TRBJ1-2; unclear D gene. Between the trimmed V and J ends, which lost 5 bases and 1 base, there was a span of 9 bases. Germline CDR1 SGDLS, CDR2 YYNGEE. This CDR3 comprises 13 residues. The CDR3 spells CASSNTRNYGYTF. The CDR3 bases are TGTGCCAGCAGTAATACACGTAACTATGGCTACACCTTC. Full variable domain (outside the CDR3, taken from reference TRBV9 and TRBJ1-2): DSGVTQTPKHLITATGQRVTLRCSPRSGDLSVYWYQQSLDQGLQFLIQYYNGEERAKGNILERFSAQQFPDLHSELNLSSLELGDSALYFCASSNTRNYGYTFGSGTRLTVV.

The chain joins TRBV28 to TRBJ2-4; D may be TRBD2 (5 bases). In germline, CDR1 is MDHEN, CDR2 SYDVKM. The germline V and J ends were trimmed by 3 bases and 1 base, with 13 bases remaining between them. The CDR3 has 16 residues. CDR3 nucleotides: TGTGCCAGCAGTTTCGAGGGATCGGTTGCCAAAAACATTCAGTACTTC. It codes for CASSFEGSVAKNIQYF.

The chain employs TRBV5-3 and TRBJ2-7; TRBD2 aligns across 13 bases. TRBV5-3 is an open reading frame, and its role is uncertain. The J segment lost 4 bases and the V segment lost 0 bases, leaving 4 bases of the junction unmatched. The CDR3 spans 16 residues. CDR3 amino acids: CARSLDKTSGGYEQYF. The CDR3 bases are TGTGCCAGAAGCTTGGACAAGACTAGCGGGGGGTACGAGCAGTACTTC.

The V and J genes are TRBV5-1 and TRBJ2-1, with 12 bases identical to TRBD2. V shed 4 bases and J 0 bases; nucleotides not matched to a gene: 11. The CDR3 runs to 19 residues. Per germline, CDR1 SGHRS and CDR2 YFSETQ. CDR3: CASSHPTSGGLSSYNEQFF. The DNA of the CDR3 is TGCGCCAGCAGCCACCCGACTAGCGGGGGCCTCAGCTCCTACAATGAGCAGTTCTTC.

This chain uses TRBV10-3 with TRBJ2-7; possibly TRBD1 for D (6 bases). V was cut by 5 bases and J by 4 bases, with 15 bases left in between. The CDR3 extends over 14 amino acids. Germline CDR1 reads ENHRY; CDR2 reads SYGVKD. Here the CDR3 reads CAISKNLQGYEQYF. The CDR3 bases are TGTGCCATCAGTAAAAACCTACAGGGTTACGAGCAGTACTTC.

This clone is a singleton in its sample. The gene calls are TRBV19 and TRBJ1-5; the D is unclear. V was cut by 6 bases and J by 1 base, with 16 bases left in between. CDR1 and CDR2 (germline): LNHDA, SQIVND (reference sequence). This CDR3 is 16 amino acids long. In nucleotides, the CDR3 is TGTGCCAGTAGATTGGACGGACGAGGGAGCAATCAGCCCCAGCATTTT. It codes for CASRLDGRGSNQPQHF.